A single T cell receptor (beta chain) is shown here with its context. The antigen remains unidentified. Genomic DNA, serving as template, underwent TCR beta VDJ and CDR3 profiling. TCRdb re-called the reads through MiXCR, storing one row per CDR3 protein. The data show approximately 380,000 distinct CDR3 sequences, 60% to 80% seen once. CDR3 size: 14 residues. V gave up 4 bases and J gave up 11 bases, with 18 bases separating them. Germline CDR1 reads DFQATT; CDR2 reads SNEGSKA (reference sequence). The data stem from a study of CD8+CD57+ T cells in acquired aplastic anemia. Study as a whole: Sorted CD4+ and CD8+ cell DNA averaged approximately 3 ug. There were roughly 10 million reads, on average, for CD4+ cells from healthy donors. Study-wide results and limits: Patients had roughly 31 CD8+ CDR3 sequences in common with controls (the shared set). The study found no significant CD8+ Simpson's diversity difference between patients and controls.

The receptor's source is a human donor in good health, serving as a control. The specimen sequenced was sorted CD4+, CD8+, or CD8+CD57+ T cells (not recorded which) from PBMCs. This chain connects TRBV20-1 to TRBJ1-6, with D tentatively TRBD1 (5 bases). DNA for the CDR3: TGCAGTGCTACCTTAGCGGGGGGTTTTCCACCCCTCCACTTT. It encodes CSATLAGGFPPLHF.